This entry is about one TCR beta chain. Other nucleotide sequences from this sample produce the same CDR3. These data come from a study of control samples from healthy donors and cancer patients. Using immunoSEQ multiplex PCR, the repertoire was profiled, and TCRdb retains in-frame clones only, with some absent. The repertoire has tens of thousands of clones, 80% to 95% of them found once; the top ten carry 1.3%. CDR3 length: 11 amino acids. The ends were cut back, 5 bases at V and 6 bases at J, with 4 bases in the middle. CDR1 is SGHAT, CDR2 FQNNGV, per germline. Sequencing was done on a sample of PBMCs. V is TRBV11-2 and J is TRBJ2-2; D remains ambiguous. The receptor was derived from a woman aged 40-49 years with lung cancer. This chain's CDR3 is CASSPPGELFF. CDR3 sequence (DNA): TGTGCCAGCAGCCCCCCCGGGGAGCTGTTTTTT.